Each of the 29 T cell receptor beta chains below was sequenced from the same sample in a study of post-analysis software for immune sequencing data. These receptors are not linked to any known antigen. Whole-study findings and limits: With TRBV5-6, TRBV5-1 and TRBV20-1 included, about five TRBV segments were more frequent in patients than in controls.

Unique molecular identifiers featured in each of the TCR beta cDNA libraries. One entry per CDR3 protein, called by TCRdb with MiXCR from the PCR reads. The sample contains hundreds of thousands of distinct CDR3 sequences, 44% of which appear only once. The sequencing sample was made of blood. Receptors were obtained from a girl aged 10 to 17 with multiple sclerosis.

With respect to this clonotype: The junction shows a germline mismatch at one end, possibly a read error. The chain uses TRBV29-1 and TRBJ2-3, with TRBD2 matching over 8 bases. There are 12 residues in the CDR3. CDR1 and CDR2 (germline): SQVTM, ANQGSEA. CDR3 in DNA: TGCAGCGTTCAAGCGGGAGCGGATACGCGGTATTTT. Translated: CSVQAGADTRYF.

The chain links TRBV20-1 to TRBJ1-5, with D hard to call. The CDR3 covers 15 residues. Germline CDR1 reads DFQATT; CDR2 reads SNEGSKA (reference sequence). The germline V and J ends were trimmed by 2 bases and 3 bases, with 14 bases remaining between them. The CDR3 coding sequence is TGCAGTGCTAGATACCGGAAAAACCCCAATCAGCCCCAGCATTTT. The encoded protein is CSARYRKNPNQPQHF.

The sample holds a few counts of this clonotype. CDR3 coding DNA: TGTGCCAGCAGACGGACGGGGCGGGTTCAGCAGTTCTTC. Translating it yields CASRRTGRVQQFF. V and J are TRBV7-2 and TRBJ2-1, with D perhaps assigned TRBD1 or TRBD2 (5 bases each). Germline V gene data show CDR1 as SGHTA and CDR2 as FQGNSA. V was cut by 6 bases and J by 11 bases, with 17 bases left in between. This CDR3 is 13 amino acids long. The whole variable domain, filled in from reference TRBV7-2 and TRBJ2-1, reads GAGVSQSPSNKVTEKGKDVELRCDPISGHTALYWYRQSLGQGLEFLIYFQGNSAPDKSGLPSDRFSAERTGGSVSTLTIQRTQQEDSAVYLCASRRTGRVQQFFGPGTRLTVL.

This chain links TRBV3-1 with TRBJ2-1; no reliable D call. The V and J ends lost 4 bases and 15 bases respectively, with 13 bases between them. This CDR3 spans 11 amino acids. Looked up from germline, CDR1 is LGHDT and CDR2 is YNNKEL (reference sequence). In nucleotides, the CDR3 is TGTGCCAGCAGCCCCCTTTTCACCGGGTTCTTC. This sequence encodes CASSPLFTGFF.

In nucleotides, the CDR3 is TGTGCCAGCAGCCCGATGAGGGCTAACTATGGCTACACCTTC. Amino acids: CASSPMRANYGYTF. The rearrangement joins TRBV7-9 to TRBJ1-2; the D is unclear. Trimming took off 5 bases at V and 0 bases at J, with 10 bases between the two ends. CDR3 size: 14 residues. Looked up from germline, CDR1 is SEHNR and CDR2 is FQNEAQ (reference sequence).

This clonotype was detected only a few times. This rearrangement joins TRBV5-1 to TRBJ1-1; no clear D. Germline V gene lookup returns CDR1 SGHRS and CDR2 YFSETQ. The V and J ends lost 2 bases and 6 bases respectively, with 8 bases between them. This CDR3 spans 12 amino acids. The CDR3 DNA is TGCGCCAGCAGCTTCCCATCCCCTGAAGCTTTCTTT. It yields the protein CASSFPSPEAFF. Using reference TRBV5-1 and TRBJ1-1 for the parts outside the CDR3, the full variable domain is KAGVTQTPRYLIKTRGQQVTLSCSPISGHRSVSWYQQTPGQGLQFLFEYFSETQRNKGNFPGRFSGRQFSNSRSEMNVSTLELGDSALYLCASSFPSPEAFFGQGTRLTVV.

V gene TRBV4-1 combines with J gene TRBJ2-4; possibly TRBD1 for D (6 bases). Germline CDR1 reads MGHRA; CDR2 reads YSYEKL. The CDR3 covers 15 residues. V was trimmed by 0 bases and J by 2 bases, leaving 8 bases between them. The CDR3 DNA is TGCGCCAGCAGCCAAGATGGGGGCCCCAAAAACATTCAGTACTTC. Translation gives CASSQDGGPKNIQYF.

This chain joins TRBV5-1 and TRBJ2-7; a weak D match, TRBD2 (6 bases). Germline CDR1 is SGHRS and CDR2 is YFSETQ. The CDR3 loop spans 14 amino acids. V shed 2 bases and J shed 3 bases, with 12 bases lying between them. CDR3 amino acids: CASSFRGSDYEQYF. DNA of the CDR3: TGCGCCAGCAGCTTTCGGGGGTCAGACTACGAGCAGTACTTC.

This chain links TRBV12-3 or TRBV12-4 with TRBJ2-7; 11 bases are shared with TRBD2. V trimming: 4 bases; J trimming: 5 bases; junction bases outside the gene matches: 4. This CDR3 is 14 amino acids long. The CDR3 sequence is CASSSLAGDNEQYF. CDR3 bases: TGTGCCAGCAGTTCACTAGCGGGAGACAACGAGCAGTACTTC.

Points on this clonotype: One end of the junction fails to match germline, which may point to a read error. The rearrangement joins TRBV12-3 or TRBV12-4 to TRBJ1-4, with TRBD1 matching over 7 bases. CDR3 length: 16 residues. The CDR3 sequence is CTSSLDRSATNEKLFF. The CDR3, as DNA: TGTACCAGCAGCCTGGACAGGTCTGCAACTAATGAAAAACTGTTTTTT.

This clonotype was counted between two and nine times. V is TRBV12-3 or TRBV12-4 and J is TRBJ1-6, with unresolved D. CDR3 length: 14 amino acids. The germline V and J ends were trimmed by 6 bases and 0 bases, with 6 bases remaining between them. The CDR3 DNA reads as TGTGCCAGCAGCCTGAGCTCCTATAATTCACCCCTCCACTTT. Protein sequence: CASSLSSYNSPLHF.

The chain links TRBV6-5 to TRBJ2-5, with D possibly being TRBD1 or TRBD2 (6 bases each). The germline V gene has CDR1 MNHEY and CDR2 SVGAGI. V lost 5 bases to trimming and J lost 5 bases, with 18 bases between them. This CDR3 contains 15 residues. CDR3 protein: CASSTDIWGAETQYF. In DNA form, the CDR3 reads TGTGCCAGCAGTACCGACATTTGGGGGGCGGAGACCCAGTACTTC.

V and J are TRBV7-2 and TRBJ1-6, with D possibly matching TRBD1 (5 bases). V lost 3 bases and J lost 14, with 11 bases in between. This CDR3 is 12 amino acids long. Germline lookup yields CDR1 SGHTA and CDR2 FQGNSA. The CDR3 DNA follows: TGTGCCAGCAGCTTTCCAGGGCTAACCCTCCACTTT. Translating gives CASSFPGLTLHF.

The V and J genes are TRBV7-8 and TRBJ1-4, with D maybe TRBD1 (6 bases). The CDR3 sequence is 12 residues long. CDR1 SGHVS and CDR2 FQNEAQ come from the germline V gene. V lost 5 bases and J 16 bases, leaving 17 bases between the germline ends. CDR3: CASSEGGTRRFF. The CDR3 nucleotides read TGTGCCAGCAGCGAAGGGGGGACCCGGAGGTTTTTT.

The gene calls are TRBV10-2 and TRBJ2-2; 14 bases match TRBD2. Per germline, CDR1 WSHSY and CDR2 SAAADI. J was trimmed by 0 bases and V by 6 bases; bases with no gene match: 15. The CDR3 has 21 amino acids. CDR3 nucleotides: TGCGCCAGCAGGGGGACTAGCGGGGGAACCGCCACCAAATCGAACACCGGGGAGCTGTTTTTT. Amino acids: CASRGTSGGTATKSNTGELFF.

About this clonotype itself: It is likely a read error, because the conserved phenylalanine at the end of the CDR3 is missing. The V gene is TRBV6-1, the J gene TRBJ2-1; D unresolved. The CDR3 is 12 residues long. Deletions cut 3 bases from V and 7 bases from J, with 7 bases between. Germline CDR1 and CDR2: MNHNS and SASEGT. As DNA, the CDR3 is TGTGCCAGCAGTGACTTCAGGAATGAGCAGTTCGTC. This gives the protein CASSDFRNEQFV.

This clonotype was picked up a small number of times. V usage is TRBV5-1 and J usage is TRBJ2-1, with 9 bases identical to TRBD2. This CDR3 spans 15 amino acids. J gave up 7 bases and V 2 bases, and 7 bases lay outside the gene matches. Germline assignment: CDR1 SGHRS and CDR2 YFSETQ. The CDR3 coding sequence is TGCGCCAGCAGCTTAGCGGGGGGTCGCGCGAATGAGCAGTTCTTC. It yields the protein CASSLAGGRANEQFF.

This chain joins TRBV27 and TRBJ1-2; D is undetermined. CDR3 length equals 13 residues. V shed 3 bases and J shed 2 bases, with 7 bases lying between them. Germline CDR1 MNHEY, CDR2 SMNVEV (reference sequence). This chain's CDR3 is CASSFSRNYGYTF. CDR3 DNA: TGTGCCAGCAGTTTCTCGCGCAACTATGGCTACACCTTC.

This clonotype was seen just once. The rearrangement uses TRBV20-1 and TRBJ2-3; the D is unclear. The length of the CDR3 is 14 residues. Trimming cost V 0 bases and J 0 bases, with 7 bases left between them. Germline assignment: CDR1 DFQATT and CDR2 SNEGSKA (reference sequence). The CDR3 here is CSARDSRSTDTQYF. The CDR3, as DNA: TGCAGTGCTAGAGATAGCAGGAGCACAGATACGCAGTATTTT.

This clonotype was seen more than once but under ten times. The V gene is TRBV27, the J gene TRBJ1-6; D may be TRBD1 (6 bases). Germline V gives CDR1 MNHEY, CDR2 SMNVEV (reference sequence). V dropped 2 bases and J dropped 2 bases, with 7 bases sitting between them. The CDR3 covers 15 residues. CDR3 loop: CASSLGGAYNSPLHF. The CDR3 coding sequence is TGTGCCAGCAGTTTAGGGGGCGCCTATAATTCACCCCTCCACTTT.

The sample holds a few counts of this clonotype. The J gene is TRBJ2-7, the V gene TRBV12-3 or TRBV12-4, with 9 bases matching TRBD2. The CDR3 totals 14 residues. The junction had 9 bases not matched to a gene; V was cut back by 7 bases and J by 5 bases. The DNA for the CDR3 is TGTGCCAGCACCGTGGGACTAGCTACCCACGAGCAGTACTTC. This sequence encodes CASTVGLATHEQYF.

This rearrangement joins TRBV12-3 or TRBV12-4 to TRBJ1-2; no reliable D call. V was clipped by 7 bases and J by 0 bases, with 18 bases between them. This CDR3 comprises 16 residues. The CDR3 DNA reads TGTGCCAGCACCCACCGGAGGGCGGAATCTAACTATGGCTACACCTTC. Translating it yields CASTHRRAESNYGYTF.

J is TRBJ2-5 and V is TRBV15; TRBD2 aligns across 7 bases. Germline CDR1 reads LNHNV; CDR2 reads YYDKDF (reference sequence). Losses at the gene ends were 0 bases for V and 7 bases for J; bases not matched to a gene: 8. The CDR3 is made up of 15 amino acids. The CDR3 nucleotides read TGTGCCACCAGCAGAGACCAGCGGGGACTGGGGACCCAGTACTTC. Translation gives CATSRDQRGLGTQYF.

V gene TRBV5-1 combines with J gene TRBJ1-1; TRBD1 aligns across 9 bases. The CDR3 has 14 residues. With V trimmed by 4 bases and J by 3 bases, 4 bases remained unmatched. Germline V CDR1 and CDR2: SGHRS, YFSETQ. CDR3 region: CASSDTGGDTEAFF. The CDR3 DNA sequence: TGCGCCAGCAGCGACACAGGGGGCGACACTGAAGCTTTCTTT.

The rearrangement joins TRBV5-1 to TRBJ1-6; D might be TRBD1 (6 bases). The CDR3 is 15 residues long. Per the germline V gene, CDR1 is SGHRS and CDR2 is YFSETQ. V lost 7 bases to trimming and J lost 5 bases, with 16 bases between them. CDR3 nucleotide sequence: TGCGCCAGCCGCGGGGGGGGGCTGGATAATTCACCCCTCCACTTT. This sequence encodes CASRGGGLDNSPLHF.

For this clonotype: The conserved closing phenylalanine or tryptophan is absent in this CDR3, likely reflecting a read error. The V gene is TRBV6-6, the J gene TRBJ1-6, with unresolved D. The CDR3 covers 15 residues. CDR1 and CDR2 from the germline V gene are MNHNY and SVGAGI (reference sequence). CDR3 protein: CASSYLRQSGSPLHC. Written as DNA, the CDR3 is TGTGCCAGCAGCTACTTACGACAATCGGGTTCACCCCTCCACTGT.

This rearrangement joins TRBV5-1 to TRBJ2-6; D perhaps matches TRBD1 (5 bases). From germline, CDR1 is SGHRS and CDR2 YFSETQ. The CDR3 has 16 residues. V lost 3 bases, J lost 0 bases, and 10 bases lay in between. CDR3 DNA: TGCGCCAGCAGCTCGACAGTTAACTCTGGGGCCAACGTCCTGACTTTC. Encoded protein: CASSSTVNSGANVLTF.

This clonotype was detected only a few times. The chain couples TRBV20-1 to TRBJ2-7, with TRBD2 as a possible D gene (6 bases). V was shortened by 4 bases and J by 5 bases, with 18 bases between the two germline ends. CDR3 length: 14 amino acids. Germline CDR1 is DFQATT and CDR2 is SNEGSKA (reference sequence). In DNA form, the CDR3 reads TGCAGTGCTAAAGGCGGCGGGAATCTGGACGAGCAGTACTTC. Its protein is CSAKGGGNLDEQYF.

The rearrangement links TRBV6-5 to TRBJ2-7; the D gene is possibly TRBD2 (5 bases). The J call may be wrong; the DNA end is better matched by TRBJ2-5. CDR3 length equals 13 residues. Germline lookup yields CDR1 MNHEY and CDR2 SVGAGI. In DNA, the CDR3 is TGTGCCAGCAGTTACGGACCAGGAGGGACCCAGTACTTC. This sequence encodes CASSYGPGGTQYF.